This T cell receptor (beta chain) derives from a study of response to subunit inactivated influenza vaccine. TCRdb re-called the RT-PCR reads through MiXCR, storing one row per CDR3 protein. The top ten clones hold approximately 10% of a sample with over 800,000 distinct CDR3 sequences, about 20% of them seen once. This sequence originates from a man between 50 and 59 years old who received an inactivated influenza vaccine. The sample was PBMCs from blood, taken 4 to 6 days after vaccination.

The CDR3, as DNA: TGTGCCAGCAGTGAGGACTTGGTTGACGATGAAAAACTGTTTTTT. Encoded protein: CASSEDLVDDEKLFF. This chain connects TRBV25-1 to TRBJ1-4; D unresolved. V was clipped by 3 bases and J by 6 bases, with 14 bases between them. The CDR3 totals 15 residues. Germline V gene lookup returns CDR1 MGHDK and CDR2 SYGVNS.